The 6 T cell receptor beta chains in this list originate from one sample, sequenced in a study of blood T cell repertoires in COVID-19. Method: immunoSEQ multiplex PCR; TCRdb's copy keeps in-frame clones and lacks some. The sample has tens of thousands of clones, 89% seen once; the top ten hold 5% to 6.5%. The sample was peripheral blood. The origin of the receptors is a human donor in a cohort sampled during active COVID-19.

The chain has TRBV5-1 and TRBJ2-7, with D maybe TRBD1 (6 bases). Between the trimmed V and J ends, which lost 0 bases and 1 base, there was a span of 11 bases. The CDR3 totals 15 residues. Germline-derived CDR1 and CDR2 are SGHRS and YFSETQ. CDR3 nucleotide sequence: TGCGCCAGCAGCTTGGCGGCAGGGGTTTCCTACGAGCAGTACTTC. Its protein product is CASSLAAGVSYEQYF.

The rearrangement joins TRBV2 to TRBJ1-1, with TRBD1 as a possible D gene (5 bases). Trimming stripped 3 bases from V and 6 bases from J, with 11 bases between. Germline V gene sequence: CDR1 SNHLY, CDR2 FYNNEI. The CDR3 length is 13 residues. For the CDR3, the DNA is TGTGCCAGCAGTGATGGGGGGATATCTGAAGCTTTCTTT. It yields the protein CASSDGGISEAFF.

This chain joins TRBV5-1 and TRBJ2-2; 11 nucleotides agree with TRBD2. The germline CDR1 and CDR2 sequences are SGHRS and YFSETQ. The trim removed 2 bases at V and 3 bases at J, leaving 3 bases unmatched. The CDR3 is 16 residues long. CDR3 DNA: TGCGCCAGCAGCTTAACTAGCGGGAGACACACCGGGGAGCTGTTTTTT. Its translation: CASSLTSGRHTGELFF.

This chain uses TRBV6-6 with TRBJ1-1, with 7 bases identical to TRBD1. V trimming: 6 bases; J trimming: 0 bases; junction bases outside the gene matches: 4. The CDR3 covers 14 residues. CDR1 MNHNY and CDR2 SVGAGI come from the germline V gene (reference sequence). In DNA form, the CDR3 reads TGTGCCAGCAGGCTAGGGACAGTGAACACTGAAGCTTTCTTT. It codes for CASRLGTVNTEAFF.

This clone was observed a few times. The chain combines TRBV2 with TRBJ1-6, with a weak D call TRBD1 (6 bases). The germline CDR1 and CDR2 sequences are SNHLY and FYNNEI. V shed 7 bases and J shed 5 bases, with 15 bases lying between them. This CDR3 contains 15 residues. The CDR3 is CASTRGQSNNSPLHF. The CDR3 region has the DNA TGTGCCAGCACAAGAGGACAGAGTAATAATTCACCCCTCCACTTT.

This chain uses TRBV10-3 with TRBJ1-1, with 9 nucleotides matching TRBD1. J lost 6 bases, V lost 0 bases, and 5 bases had no gene match. The CDR3 has 15 residues. Germline lookup yields CDR1 ENHRY and CDR2 SYGVKD. The CDR3 nucleotides read TGTGCCATCAGTGAGTCCGGGACAGGGCCTGCTGAAGCTTTCTTT. Translating it yields CAISESGTGPAEAFF.